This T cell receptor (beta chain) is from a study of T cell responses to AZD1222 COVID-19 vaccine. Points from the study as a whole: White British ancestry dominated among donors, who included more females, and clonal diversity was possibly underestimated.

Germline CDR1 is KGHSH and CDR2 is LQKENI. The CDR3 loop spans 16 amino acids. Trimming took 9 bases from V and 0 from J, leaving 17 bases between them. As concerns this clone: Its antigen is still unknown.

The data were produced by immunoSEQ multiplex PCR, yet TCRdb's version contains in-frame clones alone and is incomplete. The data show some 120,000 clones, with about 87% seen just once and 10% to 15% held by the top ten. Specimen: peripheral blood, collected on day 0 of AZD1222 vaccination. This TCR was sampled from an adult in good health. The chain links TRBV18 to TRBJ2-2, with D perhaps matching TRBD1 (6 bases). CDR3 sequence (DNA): TGTGCCAGTCGAAGTAAGGGACAAACGAACACCGGGGAGCTGTTTTTT. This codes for CASRSKGQTNTGELFF. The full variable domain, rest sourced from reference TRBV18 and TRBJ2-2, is NAGVMQNPRHLVRRRGQEARLRCSPMKGHSHVYWYRQLPEEGLKFMVYLQKENIIDESGMPKERFSAEFPKEGPSILRIQQVVRGDSAAYFCASRSKGQTNTGELFFGEGSRLTVL.